The TCR beta chain under discussion was sequenced for a study of T cell changes during pregnancy in multiple sclerosis. This CDR3 region has 12 residues. The germline V gene encodes CDR1 SGHDN and CDR2 FVKESK. Between the trimmed V and J ends, which lost 5 bases and 11 bases, there was a span of 12 bases. Sequencing used immunoSEQ multiplex PCR; TCRdb keeps in-frame clones, though not all of them. The table includes just over 35,000 clones, 93% detected once. The source material was CD4+ T cells from peripheral blood mononuclear cells, sampled in the first trimester of pregnancy. This sequence was found in a female donor with multiple sclerosis, enrolled in a pregnancy study. The gene calls are TRBV14 and TRBJ1-4; no clear D gene. The CDR3 coding sequence is TGTGCCAGCAGCGACGGACCGGGGAAACTGTTTTTT. Amino acids: CASSDGPGKLFF.